These 10 T cell receptor beta chains were all obtained from the same sample, sequenced in a study of T cell repertoires in cytomegalovirus infection. TCRdb re-called the reads with MiXCR, one entry per CDR3 protein. Of under 200,000 distinct CDR3 sequences in the sample, roughly 9% are singletons; the top ten hold roughly 4.8%. Sequenced sample: PBMCs. All receptors come from a human donor in good health (CMV status not recorded). Some clones in this sample may be carry-over from other donors' samples.

This clonotype was detected ten times or more. The genes are TRBV7-6 and TRBJ2-2, with 7 bases that match TRBD2. The germline CDR1 and CDR2 sequences are SGHVS and FNYEAQ. V trimming: 5 bases; J trimming: 1 base; junction bases outside the gene matches: 4. The CDR3 extends over 15 amino acids. The CDR3 nucleotides are TGTGCCAGCAGCCAGGGACTATTGAACACCGGGGAGCTGTTTTTT. Encoded protein: CASSQGLLNTGELFF.

This clonotype was detected a few times. The chain has TRBV20-1 and TRBJ2-5, with 7 nucleotides matching TRBD1. The germline V gene encodes CDR1 DFQATT and CDR2 SNEGSKA (reference sequence). J was trimmed by 2 bases and V by 5 bases; bases with no gene match: 5. The CDR3 is 13 amino acids. The CDR3 loop is CSAQRGQQETQYF. The CDR3 DNA reads TGCAGTGCTCAGAGGGGACAGCAAGAGACCCAGTACTTC.

This clonotype was recorded many times. V gene TRBV29-1 combines with J gene TRBJ2-5; 7 bases are a match to TRBD2. Germline V gene sequence: CDR1 SQVTM, CDR2 ANQGSEA. The V segment lost 4 bases and the J segment 5 bases; nucleotides outside the gene matches: 13. This CDR3 region has 15 residues. Written as DNA, the CDR3 is TGCAGCGTTGTACCACTGGGGGGGTTTTGGGAGACCCAGTACTTC. Its translation is CSVVPLGGFWETQYF.

This clonotype was detected many times. The V gene is TRBV5-4, the J gene TRBJ2-3, with TRBD2 as a possible D gene (6 bases). V dropped 4 bases and J dropped 2 bases, with 11 bases sitting between them. The V gene's germline CDR1 is SGHNT and CDR2 YYREEE (reference sequence). CDR3 length: 14 residues. CDR3 in amino acids: CASSRELNTDTQYF. The CDR3, as DNA: TGTGCCAGCAGCCGGGAGCTTAACACAGATACGCAGTATTTT.

This clonotype was recorded many times. This chain links TRBV28 with TRBJ1-1; D gene uncertain. Germline CDR1 MDHEN, CDR2 SYDVKM. This CDR3 contains 15 residues. Trimming removed 4 bases at V and 0 bases at J, with 12 bases between. CDR3 DNA: TGTGCCAGCAGTTATCGGATAGGGCTGAACACTGAAGCTTTCTTT. As protein: CASSYRIGLNTEAFF.

This clonotype was seen repeatedly, ten times or more. The rearrangement uses TRBV7-2 and TRBJ1-1; D unclear. The CDR3 sequence is 12 residues long. Trimming removed 4 bases from V and 11 bases from J, with 14 bases in between. The V gene's germline CDR1 is SGHTA and CDR2 FQGNSA. As DNA, the CDR3 is TGTGCCAGCAGCTCCGGGTTCGGAGAGGCTTTCTTT. It translates to CASSSGFGEAFF.

This clonotype showed up many times. The chain employs TRBV24-1 and TRBJ2-5, with a tentative D call TRBD2 (5 bases). Germline CDR1 reads KGHDR; CDR2 reads SFDVKD. This CDR3 spans 14 amino acids. With 4 bases removed from V and 4 bases from J, the gap between germline ends came to 12 bases. CDR3 amino acids: CATSERGIGETQYF. CDR3 DNA: TGTGCCACCAGTGAACGGGGAATCGGAGAGACCCAGTACTTC.

This clonotype was counted at least ten times. The chain uses TRBV7-9 and TRBJ1-5; D is undetermined. In germline, CDR1 is SEHNR, CDR2 FQNEAQ (reference sequence). The CDR3 length is 13 residues. Deletions cut 4 bases from V and 5 bases from J, with 9 bases between. The DNA for the CDR3 is TGTGCCAGCAGCTACGGGCAGGATCAGCCCCAGCATTTT. Translating it yields CASSYGQDQPQHF. The complete variable domain, with remaining parts taken from reference TRBV7-9 and TRBJ1-5, reads DTGVSQNPRHKITKRGQNVTFRCDPISEHNRLYWYRQTLGQGPEFLTYFQNEAQLEKSRLLSDRFSAERPKGSFSTLEIQRTEQGDSAMYLCASSYGQDQPQHFGDGTRLSIL.

This clonotype was observed many times. This sequence joins TRBV29-1 and TRBJ1-2, with no clear D. There are 12 residues in the CDR3. Germline CDR1 and CDR2: SQVTM and ANQGSEA. Trimming pared 7 bases from V and 4 bases from J, leaving 13 bases between. The CDR3 is CSGQEAFYGYTF. CDR3 DNA: TGCAGCGGGCAGGAGGCCTTCTATGGCTACACCTTC.

The chain employs TRBV18 and TRBJ2-7; 8 nucleotides match TRBD1. With V trimmed by 5 bases and J by 6 bases, 9 bases remained unmatched. The CDR3 length is 14 residues. Looked up from germline, CDR1 is KGHSH and CDR2 is LQKENI. The CDR3 loop reads CASSLTGAVGEQYF. Written as DNA, the CDR3 is TGTGCCAGCTCATTGACAGGGGCGGTTGGCGAGCAGTACTTC.